The 18 T cell receptor beta chains given below trace back to one sample, sequenced in a study of blood T cell repertoires in COVID-19. Sequencing used immunoSEQ multiplex PCR; TCRdb keeps in-frame clones, though not all of them. The sample shows about 99,000 clones, roughly 79% of them seen only once. Sample: peripheral blood. The origin of the receptors is a man aged 80 or over with COVID-19, enrolled during active disease.

The chain joins TRBV12-5 to TRBJ1-4, with TRBD1 identical over 7 bases. The ends lost 3 bases at V and 0 bases at J; junction bases unmatched: 13. CDR1 and CDR2 from the germline V gene are LGHNT and FRNRAP. The CDR3 runs 19 residues. CDR3 DNA sequence: TGTGCTAGTGGTTTACATACAGGGGACCTAACTGCAACTAATGAAAAACTGTTTTTT. This sequence encodes CASGLHTGDLTATNEKLFF. The variable domain in full, with the rest retrieved from reference TRBV12-5 and TRBJ1-4, is DARVTQTPRHKVTEMGQEVTMRCQPILGHNTVFWYRQTMMQGLELLAYFRNRAPLDDSGMPKDRFSAEMPDATLATLKIQPSEPRDSAVYFCASGLHTGDLTATNEKLFFGSGTQLSVL.

The rearrangement links TRBV3-1 (or the pseudogene TRBV3-2) to TRBJ2-1, with TRBD2 matching over 11 bases. Trimming removed 4 bases from V and 4 bases from J; junction bases left unmatched: 9. Germline V gives CDR1 LGHDT, CDR2 YNNKEL (reference sequence). The CDR3 runs 17 residues. CDR3 region: CASSPRLAGGSYNEQFF. Here the CDR3 DNA reads TGTGCCAGCAGCCCCCGTCTAGCGGGAGGTTCGTACAATGAGCAGTTCTTC.

V is TRBV30 and J is TRBJ1-2; 7 positions match TRBD1. The germline gives CDR1 GTSNPN, CDR2 SVGIG (reference sequence). The CDR3 loop spans 13 amino acids. The ends lost 2 bases at V and 4 bases at J; junction bases unmatched: 4. The CDR3 nucleotides read TGTGCCTGGAGTCGGGGACAGACCTATGGCTACACCTTC. Translated, it gives CAWSRGQTYGYTF.

This clone appeared a few times. As DNA, the CDR3 is TGCGCCAGCAGCTTGGTACAGGGGGCCGGGGAGCTGTTTTTT. It encodes CASSLVQGAGELFF. V usage is TRBV5-1 and J usage is TRBJ2-2; 8 nucleotides align to TRBD1. Germline assignment: CDR1 SGHRS and CDR2 YFSETQ. This CDR3 spans 14 amino acids. The ends lost 0 bases at V and 6 bases at J; junction bases unmatched: 1.

This clone has only one observation. The chain is built from TRBV7-6 and TRBJ2-5, with D possibly being TRBD2 (6 bases). V shed 4 bases and J shed 4 bases, with 22 bases lying between them. The CDR3 spans 17 residues. CDR1 and CDR2 from the germline V gene are SGHVS and FNYEAQ. CDR3 region: CASSSIGGEDGRETQYF. The CDR3 nucleotides are TGTGCCAGCAGCTCCATCGGTGGGGAGGATGGTCGAGAGACCCAGTACTTC.

The gene calls are TRBV5-5 and TRBJ2-1, with a possible D match to TRBD2 (6 bases). V was clipped by 0 bases and J by 2 bases, with 9 bases between them. The CDR3 loop spans 15 amino acids. Germline V CDR1 and CDR2: SGHKS, YYEKEE (reference sequence). CDR3 region: CASSLGDFAYNEQFF. The CDR3 bases are TGTGCCAGCAGCTTGGGGGACTTCGCCTACAATGAGCAGTTCTTC.

The rearrangement joins TRBV9 to TRBJ2-2; weak D call: TRBD2 (7 bases). The CDR3 runs to 17 residues. Germline loops: CDR1 SGDLS, CDR2 YYNGEE. Trimming pared 4 bases from V and 2 bases from J, leaving 18 bases between. As DNA, the CDR3 is TGTGCCAGCAGCCTCTCTGGGGGGGGCGGCAACACCGGGGAGCTGTTTTTT. Protein product: CASSLSGGGGNTGELFF. Using reference TRBV9 and TRBJ2-2 for the parts outside the CDR3, the full variable domain is DSGVTQTPKHLITATGQRVTLRCSPRSGDLSVYWYQQSLDQGLQFLIQYYNGEERAKGNILERFSAQQFPDLHSELNLSSLELGDSALYFCASSLSGGGGNTGELFFGEGSRLTVL.

The CDR3 nucleotides are TGTGCCAGCAGCTTGGCAGTAGCCAAAAACATTCAGTACTTC. Its protein is CASSLAVAKNIQYF. The rearrangement links TRBV5-6 to TRBJ2-4; D remains ambiguous. This CDR3 contains 14 residues. Trimming took 0 bases from V and 0 from J, leaving 4 bases between them. The germline V gene has CDR1 SGHDT and CDR2 YYEEEE.

The chain combines TRBV3-1 (or the pseudogene TRBV3-2) with TRBJ2-1; the D gene is possibly TRBD1 (5 bases). Germline lookup yields CDR1 LGHDT and CDR2 YNNKEL (reference sequence). This CDR3 contains 16 residues. V gave up 0 bases and J gave up 2 bases, with 11 bases separating them. As DNA, the CDR3 is TGTGCCAGCAGCCAAGATCGTCCAGGGCCCTACAATGAGCAGTTCTTC. This codes for CASSQDRPGPYNEQFF.

J is TRBJ2-3 and V is TRBV20-1; tentative D call: TRBD2 (6 bases). The CDR3 is made up of 14 amino acids. CDR1 is DFQATT, CDR2 SNEGSKA, per germline (reference sequence). V was pared by 3 bases and J by 2 bases, with 12 bases between. The CDR3 DNA reads as TGCAGTGCTAGTGAGGCGGGACCCACAGATACGCAGTATTTT. Translated: CSASEAGPTDTQYF.

The chain has TRBV15 and TRBJ1-5; tentative D call: TRBD1 (5 bases). V lost 1 base and J lost 3, with 13 bases in between. The germline V gene encodes CDR1 LNHNV and CDR2 YYDKDF (reference sequence). CDR3 length: 16 amino acids. The CDR3 bases are TGTGCCACCAGCAGAGTCGTAGGGACTTTCAATCAGCCCCAGCATTTT. Residues: CATSRVVGTFNQPQHF.

This clone occurred a few times. This chain uses TRBV10-2 with TRBJ2-7; D is perhaps TRBD1 (6 bases). Germline CDR1 reads WSHSY; CDR2 reads SAAADI. CDR3 length: 13 amino acids. Trimming stripped 7 bases from V and 2 bases from J, with 12 bases between. CDR3 nucleotide sequence: TGCGCCAGCACCACAGGGCTCCCCTACGAGCAGTACTTC. This translates into CASTTGLPYEQYF.

The chain's CDR3 is CASSEGLAGVTGELFF. CDR3 DNA: TGTGCCAGCAGTGAAGGGCTAGCGGGAGTCACCGGGGAGCTGTTTTTT. V gene TRBV25-1 combines with J gene TRBJ2-2; 10 bases align to TRBD2. The trim removed 2 bases at V and 4 bases at J, leaving 4 bases unmatched. This CDR3 has 16 residues. Looked up from germline, CDR1 is MGHDK and CDR2 is SYGVNS.

In its sample, this clone is medium-sized. The rearrangement joins TRBV24-1 to TRBJ1-1, with 9 nucleotides matching TRBD1. The CDR3 is made up of 13 amino acids. Trimming removed 4 bases from V and 10 bases from J; junction bases left unmatched: 6. Per germline, CDR1 KGHDR and CDR2 SFDVKD. For the CDR3, the DNA is TGTGCCACCAGTGACTACAAGGGACAGGGAGCTTTCTTT. Amino acids: CATSDYKGQGAFF.

This chain connects TRBV6-1 to TRBJ1-2, with TRBD1 as a possible D gene (5 bases). V lost 0 bases, J lost 4 bases, and 15 bases lay in between. Germline V gene sequence: CDR1 MNHNS, CDR2 SASEGT. This CDR3 is built from 16 residues. DNA for the CDR3: TGTGCCAGCAGTGAAGCCAATCCAACAGGCCTCTATGGCTACACCTTC. This gives the protein CASSEANPTGLYGYTF.

V gene TRBV19 combines with J gene TRBJ2-5; 7 nucleotides line up with TRBD1. This CDR3 spans 15 amino acids. Germline V gene data show CDR1 as LNHDA and CDR2 as SQIVND (reference sequence). J lost 4 bases, V lost 4 bases, and 9 bases had no gene match. The CDR3 region has the DNA TGTGCCAGTAGTACCGGACGAGGGGGCTTAGAGACCCAGTACTTC. Its protein product is CASSTGRGGLETQYF.

This chain joins TRBV29-1 and TRBJ1-1; D is possibly TRBD1 (5 bases). The germline V and J ends were trimmed by 4 bases and 11 bases, with 14 bases remaining between them. In germline, CDR1 is SQVTM, CDR2 ANQGSEA. This CDR3 has 11 amino acids. CDR3 bases: TGCAGCGTTGGGGACTCCCGAACGGCTTTCTTT. Translation gives CSVGDSRTAFF.

V gene TRBV19 combines with J gene TRBJ2-6, with D unclear. V was pared by 1 base and J by 0 bases, with 10 bases between. Germline V gene lookup returns CDR1 LNHDA and CDR2 SQIVND (reference sequence). The CDR3 runs to 17 residues. The CDR3 DNA is TGTGCCAGTAGTATAGGGCGGAGAAACTCTGGGGCCAACGTCCTGACTTTC. It yields the protein CASSIGRRNSGANVLTF.